The 4 T cell receptor beta chains below come from one sample, sequenced in a study of chemoradiotherapy in HPV16-positive cancers. The data were produced by immunoSEQ multiplex PCR, yet TCRdb's version contains in-frame clones alone and is incomplete. The sample holds thousands of clones; around 83% are singletons and the top ten take approximately 6.2%. The sequencing used tumor tissue, collected from a patient who underwent chemoradiotherapy. The receptors here all came from a human donor with HPV-associated anogenital cancer.

The V and J genes are TRBV27 and TRBJ2-7; 10 bases agree with TRBD1. Unmatched junction bases numbered 3, after V lost 5 bases and J lost 2 bases. CDR3 length: 14 amino acids. The germline gives CDR1 MNHEY, CDR2 SMNVEV (reference sequence). CDR3 sequence: CASSRTGGTYEQYF. The CDR3 DNA sequence: TGTGCCAGCAGTCGGACAGGGGGTACCTACGAGCAGTACTTC.

This clone was seen a handful of times. This sequence joins TRBV5-1 and TRBJ2-7, with a weak D call TRBD2 (7 bases). Trimming left V 0 bases short and J 1 base short, with 17 bases between. Germline loops: CDR1 SGHRS, CDR2 YFSETQ. The CDR3 sequence is 17 residues long. The CDR3: CASSLAGAGAASYEQYF. As DNA, the CDR3 is TGCGCCAGCAGCTTGGCCGGGGCGGGGGCTGCATCCTACGAGCAGTACTTC.

V usage is TRBV5-6 and J usage is TRBJ1-2; D is unclear. Germline V gives CDR1 SGHDT, CDR2 YYEEEE. CDR3 size: 14 residues. V was shortened by 0 bases and J by 1 base, with 7 bases between the two germline ends. The CDR3 bases are TGTGCCAGCAGCTTGGATCACATTAACTATGGCTACACCTTC. It translates to CASSLDHINYGYTF.

This clone has a single count. The chain couples TRBV5-6 to TRBJ2-1, with TRBD1 identical over 10 bases. CDR1 is SGHDT, CDR2 YYEEEE, per germline. The CDR3 contains 15 residues. The ends lost 4 bases at V and 1 base at J; junction bases unmatched: 2. The CDR3 protein is CASSPGQGSYNEQFF. The CDR3 DNA reads TGTGCCAGCAGCCCGGGACAGGGGTCCTACAATGAGCAGTTCTTC.